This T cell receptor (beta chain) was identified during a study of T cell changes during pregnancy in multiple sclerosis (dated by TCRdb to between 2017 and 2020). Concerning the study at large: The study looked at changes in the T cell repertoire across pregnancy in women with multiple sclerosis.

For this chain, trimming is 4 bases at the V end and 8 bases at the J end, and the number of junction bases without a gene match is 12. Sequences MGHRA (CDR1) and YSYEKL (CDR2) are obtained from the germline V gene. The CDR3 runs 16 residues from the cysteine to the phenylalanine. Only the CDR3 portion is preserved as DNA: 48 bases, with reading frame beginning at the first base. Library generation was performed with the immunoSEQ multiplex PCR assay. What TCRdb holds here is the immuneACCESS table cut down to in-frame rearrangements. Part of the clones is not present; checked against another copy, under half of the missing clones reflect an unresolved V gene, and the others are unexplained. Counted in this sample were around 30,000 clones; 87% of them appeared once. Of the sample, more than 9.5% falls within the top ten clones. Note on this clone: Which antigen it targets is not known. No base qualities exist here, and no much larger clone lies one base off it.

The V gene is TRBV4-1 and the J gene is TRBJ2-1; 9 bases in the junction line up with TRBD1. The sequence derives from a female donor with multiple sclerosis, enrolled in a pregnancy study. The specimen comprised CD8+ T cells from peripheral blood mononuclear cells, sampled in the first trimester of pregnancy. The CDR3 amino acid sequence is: CASSRTIGTGFDEQFF. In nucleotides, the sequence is TGCGCCAGCAGCCGTACGATCGGGACAGGGTTCGATGAGCAGTTCTTC.